These 8 T cell receptor beta chains were sequenced from one sample in a study of blood T cells in healthy people across ages. A second PCR, run for about 6 to 12 cycles, used a sample-barcoded 5' primer plus a J-beta primer mix. TCRdb reprocessed the 5' RACE reads with MiXCR, giving one entry per CDR3 protein. The repertoire holds fewer than 1.5 million distinct CDR3 sequences, with approximately 38% as singletons. Sequenced: blood. These receptors were obtained from a woman aged 18-29 years in good health.

The genes are TRBV29-1 and TRBJ2-1; unclear D gene. The CDR3 covers 15 residues. Trimming left V 6 bases short and J 10 bases short, with 25 bases between. Looked up from germline, CDR1 is SQVTM and CDR2 is ANQGSEA. The CDR3 bases are TGCAGCGTAGATTCGGACGGAGTTAGCTCCTACGAGCAGTTCTTC. Translated, it gives CSVDSDGVSSYEQFF.

The V call is TRBV12-3 or TRBV12-4, the J call TRBJ2-5, with D possibly matching TRBD2 (6 bases). V was pared by 3 bases and J by 4 bases, with 27 bases between. The CDR3 loop spans 19 amino acids. CDR3 sequence reads: CASSLAEAPSVPKGETQYF. The CDR3 nucleotides read TGTGCCAGCAGTTTGGCAGAGGCCCCTAGCGTCCCCAAGGGAGAGACCCAGTACTTC.

This clonotype has just a few counts. This rearrangement joins TRBV7-2 to TRBJ2-1; 7 nucleotides line up with TRBD2. This CDR3 contains 12 residues. The germline V gene encodes CDR1 SGHTA and CDR2 FQGNSA. The V and J ends lost 4 bases and 7 bases, in that order; junction bases with no gene match: 1. In DNA, the CDR3 is TGTGCCAGCAGCTCGGGACTAAATGAGCAGTTCTTC. It specifies CASSSGLNEQFF.

This chain links TRBV12-3 or TRBV12-4 with TRBJ2-3, with TRBD1 as a possible D gene (5 bases). The CDR3 is 16 amino acids. V was pared by 2 bases and J by 4 bases, with 16 bases between. CDR3 DNA: TGTGCCAGCAGTTTACAAATAGTTGGGGCCCCAGATACGCAGTATTTT. It yields the protein CASSLQIVGAPDTQYF.

This clonotype was seen more than once but under ten times. The genes are TRBV20-1 and TRBJ1-2, with 11 bases aligning to TRBD1. J gave up 7 bases and V 4 bases, and 5 bases lay outside the gene matches. This CDR3 is built from 13 residues. Germline V gene lookup returns CDR1 DFQATT and CDR2 SNEGSKA (reference sequence). CDR3: CSAMGQGGFGYTF. The CDR3, as DNA: TGCAGTGCTATGGGACAGGGGGGCTTTGGCTACACCTTC.

The CDR3 spells CASSEEGTGVDEQYF. The CDR3 coding sequence is TGTGCCAGCAGTGAAGAGGGAACAGGGGTTGACGAGCAGTACTTC. The rearrangement links TRBV2 to TRBJ2-5, with 7 bases matching TRBD1. The end of the DNA is better explained by TRBJ2-7, so the J call may be wrong. Germline CDR1 and CDR2: SNHLY and FYNNEI. The CDR3 sequence is 15 residues long.

The V gene is TRBV2, the J gene TRBJ2-5, with 13 bases identical to TRBD2. J was trimmed by 5 bases and V by 5 bases; bases with no gene match: 8. The CDR3 is 16 amino acids. Germline V lookup: CDR1 SNHLY, CDR2 FYNNEI. CDR3 amino acids: CASSSQLAGGSETQYF. The CDR3 region has the DNA TGTGCCAGCAGTTCACAACTAGCGGGAGGGTCGGAGACCCAGTACTTC.

The chain carries TRBV4-2 and TRBJ2-3; D not resolved. The ends were cut back, 0 bases at V and 3 bases at J, with 10 bases in the middle. The length of the CDR3 is 15 residues. The V gene's germline CDR1 is LGHNA and CDR2 YNFKEQ. CDR3 sequence: CASSQDWIGTDTQYF. CDR3 in DNA: TGTGCCAGCAGCCAAGACTGGATAGGAACAGATACGCAGTATTTT.